What follows is one T cell receptor beta chain and its context. These data come from a study of blood T cell repertoires in COVID-19. About the study: Samples came from the United States, Italy and Spain, spanning acute and convalescent COVID-19. PBMCs, B-cell-depleted T cells, or T cells provided the cDNA or gDNA that made up the material.

The authors' processing: The assay estimated nucleated cells by amplifying reference gene primers. Using immunoSEQ multiplex PCR, the repertoire was profiled, and TCRdb retains in-frame clones only, with some absent. The D gene and trimming were derived from the DNA, and the V and J assignments and clone size from that table. The sample has approximately 240,000 clones, 82% seen once. Deletions cut 3 bases from V and 7 bases from J, with 13 bases between. The CDR3 length is 14 residues. Germline CDR1 is MDHEN and CDR2 is SYDVKM. The TCR was taken from a woman of 80 years or more with active or convalescent COVID-19. The chain has TRBV28 and TRBJ1-5; perhaps TRBD1 as D (5 bases). Sequenced: peripheral blood. In DNA, the CDR3 is TGTGCCAGCAGTTTCGGGGGGAATAACCAGCCCCAGCATTTT. Encoded protein: CASSFGGNNQPQHF.